The 14 T cell receptor beta chains reported below all come from one sample, sequenced in a study of OX40 agonist ivuxolimab in advanced cancers. This table comes from immunoSEQ multiplex PCR, and its TCRdb copy is limited to in-frame clones, with some not included. The repertoire includes approximately 80,000 clones, about nine tenths of them detected once, and roughly 7.4% sits in the top ten. The specimen was CD4+ or CD8+ T cells sorted from blood, collected in a trial of the OX40 agonist ivuxolimab. The receptor set was obtained from an adult with an advanced solid tumor such as melanoma, head and neck, liver or kidney cancer.

This chain links TRBV28 with TRBJ2-7, with 11 positions matching TRBD2. The CDR3 has 16 amino acids. After removal of 4 bases from V and 4 bases from J, the junction contained 9 bases not matched to a gene. Germline CDR1 MDHEN, CDR2 SYDVKM. For the CDR3, the DNA is TGTGCCAGCAGTTCACAACTAGCGGGAGTATCTTACGAGCAGTACTTC. Its translation: CASSSQLAGVSYEQYF.

V gene TRBV6-6 combines with J gene TRBJ1-5; a possible D gene is TRBD1 (6 bases). This CDR3 has 15 amino acids. Germline V gives CDR1 MNHNY, CDR2 SVGAGI (reference sequence). V was trimmed by 7 bases and J by 2 bases, leaving 15 bases between them. This CDR3 is CASTTGSSGNQPQHF. The DNA of the CDR3 is TGTGCCAGCACAACAGGGAGCTCGGGCAATCAGCCCCAGCATTTT.

The chain uses TRBV28 and TRBJ2-1; 9 positions agree with TRBD1. Germline CDR1 MDHEN, CDR2 SYDVKM. This CDR3 comprises 15 residues. V was pared by 7 bases and J by 6 bases, with 10 bases of the junction left unmatched. The CDR3 loop is CASKLRDREGNEQFF. The CDR3 DNA reads TGTGCCAGCAAACTCCGGGACAGGGAAGGCAATGAGCAGTTCTTC.

This chain joins TRBV29-1 and TRBJ2-5, with D perhaps matching TRBD1 (6 bases). This CDR3 is built from 12 residues. V was pared by 4 bases and J by 5 bases, with 11 bases between. Germline CDR1 is SQVTM and CDR2 is ANQGSEA. DNA of the CDR3: TGCAGCGTTGGACAGGCTTTGGAGACCCAGTACTTC. This translates into CSVGQALETQYF.

The genes are TRBV29-1 and TRBJ1-2, with D perhaps matching TRBD1 (5 bases). The CDR3 contains 12 residues. V lost 7 bases and J 0 bases, leaving 9 bases between the germline ends. In germline, CDR1 is SQVTM, CDR2 ANQGSEA. Here the CDR3 DNA reads TGCAGCGCTGACAGAGCTAACTATGGCTACACCTTC. Translation gives CSADRANYGYTF.

The chain uses TRBV4-2 and TRBJ2-6, with 8 bases identical to TRBD2. CDR3 size: 21 residues. Trimming cost V 0 bases and J 3 bases; bases outside gene matches: 16. Germline assignment: CDR1 LGHNA and CDR2 YNFKEQ. The CDR3 protein is CASSQDIGGALGPGGANVLTF. CDR3 coding DNA: TGTGCCAGCAGCCAAGATATCGGGGGGGCACTGGGCCCGGGTGGGGCCAACGTCCTGACTTTC.

The CDR3 DNA reads as TGTGCCAGCAGAAATAGCGGGAGGCTCTACAATGAGCAGTTCTTC. Its protein product is CASRNSGRLYNEQFF. V gene TRBV28 combines with J gene TRBJ2-1, with 10 bases that match TRBD2. The junction had 5 bases not matched to a gene; V was cut back by 6 bases and J by 3 bases. Germline assignment: CDR1 MDHEN and CDR2 SYDVKM. This CDR3 has 15 amino acids.

This clone came up once. The chain joins TRBV9 to TRBJ1-1, with TRBD1 identical over 7 bases. This CDR3 is built from 13 residues. Germline V gene sequence: CDR1 SGDLS, CDR2 YYNGEE. With V trimmed by 0 bases and J by 11 bases, 7 bases remained unmatched. The CDR3 nucleotides are TGTGCCAGCAGCGTAGGAGGAACAGGGGTTGCTTTCTTT. It is translated as CASSVGGTGVAFF.

The genes are TRBV19 and TRBJ1-2; possible D gene TRBD1, 5 bases. The ends were cut back, 1 base at V and 8 bases at J, with 14 bases in the middle. This CDR3 has 14 amino acids. Looked up from germline, CDR1 is LNHDA and CDR2 is SQIVND (reference sequence). The CDR3 spells CASSIGDGAGGYTF. The CDR3 bases are TGTGCCAGTAGTATAGGGGACGGGGCTGGCGGCTACACCTTC.

The rearrangement uses TRBV7-2 and TRBJ2-7; D uncertain. With 5 bases removed from V and 3 bases from J, the gap between germline ends came to 5 bases. This CDR3 has 11 amino acids. The germline CDR1 and CDR2 sequences are SGHTA and FQGNSA. The CDR3 DNA reads as TGTGCCAGCAGCAACGTCTACGAGCAGTACTTC. It codes for CASSNVYEQYF.

The CDR3 reads CSVVPSVTEAFF. In DNA, the CDR3 is TGCAGCGTTGTCCCCTCGGTCACTGAAGCTTTCTTT. The genes are TRBV29-1 and TRBJ1-1, with D unresolved. Germline CDR1 is SQVTM and CDR2 is ANQGSEA. V gave up 4 bases and J gave up 4 bases, with 10 bases separating them. The CDR3 is made up of 12 amino acids.

This chain connects TRBV28 to TRBJ1-2, with TRBD1 matching over 7 bases. This CDR3 is built from 17 residues. Losses at the gene ends were 1 base for V and 4 bases for J; bases not matched to a gene: 12. Germline V gives CDR1 MDHEN, CDR2 SYDVKM. Here the CDR3 DNA reads TGTGCCAGCAGTTTATTGCCGGGACAGAGAGGGTTCTATGGCTACACCTTC. Translating gives CASSLLPGQRGFYGYTF.

This rearrangement joins TRBV11-2 to TRBJ2-5; 9 nucleotides match TRBD2. This CDR3 spans 15 amino acids. Per germline, CDR1 SGHAT and CDR2 FQNNGV. Unmatched junction bases numbered 6, after V lost 5 bases and J lost 2 bases. The CDR3 DNA reads TGTGCCAGCAGCGGGCTCCTAGCGGGGCAAGAGACCCAGTACTTC. Encoded protein: CASSGLLAGQETQYF.

V usage is TRBV5-6 and J usage is TRBJ2-5, with 12 positions matching TRBD1. CDR3 size: 15 residues. CDR1 is SGHDT, CDR2 YYEEEE, per germline. V was clipped by 4 bases and J by 5 bases; unmatched bases: 6. The CDR3 region has the DNA TGTGCCAGCAGCCCGGGACAGGGGGCCTGGGAGACCCAGTACTTC. Protein sequence: CASSPGQGAWETQYF.